The T cell receptor (beta chain) under discussion was sequenced for a study of cytomegalovirus exposure and HLA in healthy donors. This CDR3 region has 15 residues. CDR1 is MNHNS, CDR2 SASEGT, per germline. Trimming took 1 base from V and 9 from J, leaving 16 bases between them. The validation cohort, a group of over a hundred subjects, included the donors and was separate from the roughly 670-subject first cohort. Assay: immunoSEQ multiplex PCR; the TCRdb copy retains only in-frame clones and omits some. This sample carries roughly 200,000 clones, about 81% of them seen once, and the ten largest clones take 1% to 1.5%.

Sequencing input: PBMCs. V and J are TRBV6-1 and TRBJ1-5; D is undetermined. The TCR originated in a woman in her 30s in good health and CMV-seronegative. In DNA form, the CDR3 reads TGTGCCAGCAGTGAAGACAGATACCCCGGAGGGCCCCAGCATTTT. It yields the protein CASSEDRYPGGPQHF.